A single T cell receptor beta chain is shown here with its context. The antigen this receptor binds is unknown. No base quality values were provided; no much bigger clone lies one nucleotide off. Graves' hyperthyroidism was defined as stable when no progression to ophthalmopathy occurred over 18 months of follow-up. The hyperthyroidism patients were between 18 and 65 years old and newly diagnosed, with a disease duration of less than 2 months. Patients with uncontrolled infections, other autoimmune diseases, pregnancy or lactation were excluded. Clinical symptoms, serum thyroxine and TRAb, thyroid ultrasound, and orbital computed tomography formed the basis for the diagnoses. PBMCs were separated from roughly 10 ml of fresh peripheral blood using Ficoll-Paque density gradient centrifugation. Total RNA was extracted using Trizol reagent, and RNA quality was assessed on an Agilent 2100 Bioanalyzer.

Spanning cysteine to phenylalanine, the CDR3 consists of 14 amino acids. Only CDR3 DNA is held: 42 bases, read in frame from base 1. CDR1 and CDR2 are drawn from the germline V gene (reference sequence): SGHNT, YYREEE. V is clipped by 1 base and J by 0 bases, and the sequence between their germline boundaries is 8 bases long. This specimen belongs to a study of T cells in Graves' hyperthyroidism and ophthalmopathy (dated by TCRdb to 2018 to 2020). For the study in its entirety: Peripheral blood was sampled at the time of initial diagnosis, prior to any treatment. TCR V-J signatures able to tell the groups apart were searched for in a discovery cohort of approximately 95 patients, of whom over 40 had Graves' ophthalmopathy and under 65 had stable Graves' hyperthyroidism. Prospective prediction of ophthalmopathy was tested in an independent validation cohort consisting of 18 to 20 hyperthyroidism patients and approximately 16 patients who later progressed to ophthalmopathy. The 75 to 100 discovery patients were divided at random into training and test sets in a 7:3 ratio. In more than 5 Graves' hyperthyroidism patients, the study also compared T-cell repertoires from thyroid tissue with T-cell repertoires from blood. Once sampling was done, hyperthyroidism patients were given methimazole at a starting dose of 30 mg daily, whereas ophthalmopathy patients were given high-dose intravenous methylprednisolone. The paper reports TCR Vbeta CDR3 sequencing of 130 to 150 peripheral blood samples: under 45 ophthalmopathy, about 75 hyperthyroidism and around 17 progressor patients. The study at large found these results: During validation, the model predicted progression to ophthalmopathy a median of approximately 6.5 months ahead of onset, with approximately 70% sensitivity and roughly 72% specificity. Blood samples also contained most of the expanded thyroid clonotypes (frequency above 0.001), which suggests that blood repertoires may reflect thyroid immune responses. A model built on a 13 V-J signature distinguished ophthalmopathy from stable hyperthyroidism, reaching about 88% sensitivity and 81.08% specificity in cross-validation and 80%/75% in testing. Sample size was not statistically predetermined, and investigators were not blinded to group allocation.

Amplification of TCR beta CDR3 regions was carried out from RNA transcripts. For the first round of RT-PCR on the TCR CDR3, the HTBI primer set was used together with the Qiagen OneStep RT-PCR kit. Libraries were constructed in a second round of multiplex PCR, after which size selection and purification were carried out. Sequencing of the libraries was done on an Illumina HiSeq2000 using paired-end 100 bp reads. The original pipeline was this. SOAPnuke was used to process the raw data, removing reads that contained adapters or uncalled bases, had a mean Phred below 15, or lacked an exact match to the constant primer or identifier. High-quality paired reads were merged with COPE v1.2.5, and unique nucleotide sequences were defined as clonotypes. MiTCR v1.1 was used to align the clonotypes against IMGT TRBV, TRBD and TRBJ reference segments. The analysis was restricted to V-J combinations with a frequency above 0.0001, which together covered 99.2% of the repertoires. The TCS score was defined as F50 (clonal expansion) divided by E x V (chaos), with BLOSUM62-based TCRdist calculated between CDR3 peptides within each V-J. Welch's t-statistics and random forest reduced roughly 540 V-J features to 13, which were used in a naive Bayes classifier (R e1071). Through fastp at Q25 and MiXCR, TCRdb rebuilt clones from the public reads, retaining in-frame beta chains. A single entry per CDR3 protein holds the most common genes and DNA from its merged rows. V and J calls and clone size were set by TCRdb, not the authors. For this sample there are approximately 560,000 distinct CDR3 sequences; about a sixth appear just once. Less than 9.5% of the sample is in the top ten clones.

The chain uses TRBV5-4 and TRBJ2-7; the D gene is perhaps TRBD1, on 6 matching bases. Sequences were obtained from blood. This sequence originates from a woman in her 30s with Graves' hyperthyroidism. CDR3 sequence: CASSLRDNSYEQYF. The sequence in DNA is TGTGCCAGCAGCTTGCGGGACAACTCCTACGAGCAGTACTTC. With the rest looked up from the reference TRBV5-4 and TRBJ2-7 genes rather than sequenced, the full variable domain is ETGVTQSPTHLIKTRGQQVTLRCSSQSGHNTVSWYQQALGQGPQFIFQYYREEENGRGNFPPRFSGLQFPNYSSELNVNALELDDSALYLCASSLRDNSYEQYFGPGTRLTVT.